The entry below gives a single T cell receptor (beta chain) sequence along with its context. Antigen: not known. The data derive from a study of cytomegalovirus exposure and HLA in healthy donors. Overall study results and limits: In vitro assays verified that a few CMV-associated chains recognized CMV antigens specifically. Reports credit the classifier with highly specific, highly sensitive diagnosis of cytomegalovirus status.

The V end was cut by 4 bases, the J end by 6 bases, with 21 bases between. CDR1 is PRHDT and CDR2 is FYEKMQ in the germline V gene (reference sequence). The CDR3 extends over 17 amino acids. Only in-frame clones appear in the TCRdb table, and some are missing; sequencing was by immunoSEQ multiplex PCR. The sample yields 100,000 to 150,000 clones, approximately 94% seen once. The chain combines TRBV13 with TRBJ2-2; the D gene is possibly TRBD2 (6 bases). The TCR was taken from a man younger than 30 in good health and CMV-seronegative. Sequences were obtained from PBMCs. The CDR3: CASSSLLGGTIPGELFF. CDR3 nucleotides: TGTGCCAGCAGCTCCCTGCTGGGCGGGACGATACCCGGGGAGCTGTTTTTT.